This T cell receptor beta chain was sequenced during a study of T cell responses to AZD1222 COVID-19 vaccine. Study at large: Whether given at about 4 or about 12 weeks, second doses were pooled. Overall study findings and caveats: Elevations in Spike-specific TCR breadth and depth followed administration of two AZD1222 doses. No repertoire was sampled before or during the peak T cell response, only after it. Donors were mostly white British, more females; clonal diversity possibly underestimated.

Germline V gene sequence: CDR1 LNHDA, CDR2 SQIVND (reference sequence). V shed 5 bases and J 6 bases; nucleotides not matched to a gene: 10. This CDR3 is 16 amino acids long. Note on this clone: Its antigen is not identified.

Using immunoSEQ multiplex PCR, the repertoire was profiled, and TCRdb retains in-frame clones only, with some absent. The data show about 120,000 clones, 85% to 90% seen once. This clonotype was sampled from an adult in good health. The chain couples TRBV19 to TRBJ2-2; 9 nucleotides line up with TRBD1. The material was peripheral blood, obtained on day 0 of AZD1222 vaccination. The CDR3 DNA reads TGTGCCAGTAGTTTGGGGACAGGGTTAACCGCCGGGGAGCTGTTTTTT. This sequence encodes CASSLGTGLTAGELFF.